This TCR beta chain was sequenced for a study of blood T cell repertoires in COVID-19. Profiled with immunoSEQ multiplex PCR; TCRdb holds only in-frame clones, not every one. The profile shows some 300,000 clones, around 91% of them singletons. The CDR3 runs 15 residues. Germline-derived CDR1 and CDR2 are SGHTA and FQGNSA. Losses at the gene ends were 5 bases for V and 5 bases for J; bases not matched to a gene: 6. Concerning this clone: This same CDR3 is encoded by further DNA sequences in the sample.

Material for sequencing was peripheral blood. V usage is TRBV7-2 and J usage is TRBJ2-1; TRBD2 matches 10 bases. The receptor was derived from a middle-aged woman with COVID-19, enrolled during active disease. The CDR3 region has the DNA TGTGCCAGCAGCCTCGGACTAGCGGCCAACAATGAGCAGTTCTTC. Its protein product is CASSLGLAANNEQFF.